This passage covers 23 T cell receptor beta chains from one sample sequenced in a study of control samples from healthy donors and cancer patients (dated by TCRdb to 2018 to 2020). The library came from the immunoSEQ multiplex PCR assay. Sourced from immuneACCESS, this table was stored by TCRdb with only in-frame sequences that have V and J called. A share of the clones is absent; for the studies checked, an unresolved V gene accounts for under half, and the remainder has no known explanation. Recorded for this sample are 90,000 or so clones; roughly 91% of them occurred a single time. About 9.5% of the sample is taken by the ten largest. Sequencing input: PBMCs. The receptors here all came from a woman between 50 and 59 years old with colorectal cancer.

V gene TRBV5-1 combines with J gene TRBJ2-2; D may be TRBD2 (6 bases). The V end was cut by 4 bases, the J end by 4 bases, with 8 bases between. The CDR3 consists of 13 residues. Germline-derived CDR1 and CDR2 are SGHRS and YFSETQ. In nucleotides, the CDR3 is TGCGCCAGCAGCGCGGAGGGCACCGGGGAGCTGTTTTTT. Translated: CASSAEGTGELFF.

This chain links TRBV4-3 with TRBJ2-2; tentatively, D is TRBD1 (6 bases). This CDR3 has 20 residues. Germline-derived CDR1 and CDR2 are LGHNA and YSLEER. V was cut by 0 bases and J by 1 base, with 21 bases left in between. The CDR3 DNA reads as TGCGCCAGCAGCCAAGATCACCCCCCGCGACAGGCCGTGAACACCGGGGAGCTGTTTTTT. It codes for CASSQDHPPRQAVNTGELFF.

V gene TRBV14 combines with J gene TRBJ1-1, with TRBD1 identical over 7 bases. This CDR3 spans 15 amino acids. In germline, CDR1 is SGHDN, CDR2 FVKESK. The V gene end was trimmed by 3 bases and the J gene end by 1 base; junction bases not matched to a gene: 5. The CDR3 sequence: CASSQRWTGNTEAFF. In DNA form, the CDR3 reads TGTGCCAGCAGCCAGAGATGGACAGGGAACACTGAAGCTTTCTTT.

The V and J genes are TRBV27 and TRBJ2-7, with D perhaps TRBD2 (5 bases). V lost 6 bases and J lost 7, with 28 bases in between. The CDR3 is 17 residues long. CDR1 MNHEY and CDR2 SMNVEV come from the germline V gene (reference sequence). The CDR3 DNA sequence: TGTGCCAGCAGCCCCGAGGGTGCACCCTTCCCTACTTGGGAGCAGTACGTC. Translating it yields CASSPEGAPFPTWEQYV.

The CDR3 here is CASSQEGTVNTEAFF. The DNA of the CDR3 is TGCGCCAGCAGCCAAGAAGGGACCGTCAACACTGAAGCTTTCTTT. This chain connects TRBV4-1 to TRBJ1-1, with a weak D call TRBD1 (5 bases). Trimming pared 0 bases from V and 2 bases from J, leaving 10 bases between. The CDR3 is 15 residues long. Germline CDR1 reads MGHRA; CDR2 reads YSYEKL.

This clone was seen once. This sequence joins TRBV3-1 (or the pseudogene TRBV3-2) and TRBJ1-6, with TRBD1 as a possible D gene (6 bases). Trimming left V 4 bases short and J 7 bases short, with 17 bases between. Looked up from germline, CDR1 is LGHDT and CDR2 is YNNKEL (reference sequence). The CDR3 consists of 16 residues. CDR3 residues: CASSPTQGFENSPLHF. The CDR3 region has the DNA TGTGCCAGCAGCCCCACACAGGGTTTTGAGAATTCACCCCTCCACTTT.

This chain links TRBV6-2 or TRBV6-3 with TRBJ1-2, with D maybe TRBD1 (5 bases). Germline CDR1 reads MNHEY; CDR2 reads SVGEGT. The ends were cut back, 2 bases at V and 2 bases at J, with 12 bases in the middle. The CDR3 runs to 15 residues. The CDR3 bases are TGTGCCAGCAGTTACGGCGGGGCTGGAAACTATGGCTACACCTTC. Translated, it gives CASSYGGAGNYGYTF.

The chain is built from TRBV5-6 and TRBJ1-6; TRBD1 matches 7 bases. Trimming at V came to 4 bases and at J to 10 bases, leaving 11 bases not matched to a gene. The CDR3 extends over 15 amino acids. Germline V gene lookup returns CDR1 SGHDT and CDR2 YYEEEE. The CDR3 sequence: CASSLDRWGGSPLHF. In DNA form, the CDR3 reads TGTGCCAGCAGCCTGGACAGGTGGGGTGGATCACCCCTCCACTTT.

The genes are TRBV5-5 and TRBJ1-5; 9 positions agree with TRBD1. The trim removed 0 bases at V and 3 bases at J, leaving 7 bases unmatched. The CDR3 contains 17 residues. Germline V CDR1 and CDR2: SGHKS, YYEKEE (reference sequence). The CDR3 sequence: CASSLGSGTGINQPQHF. The CDR3 region has the DNA TGTGCCAGCAGCTTGGGGTCCGGGACAGGGATCAATCAGCCCCAGCATTTT.

This clone was recorded once. The chain carries TRBV7-8 and TRBJ2-3; 8 nucleotides match TRBD2. Per the germline V gene, CDR1 is SGHVS and CDR2 is FQNEAQ. This CDR3 contains 15 residues. With V trimmed by 5 bases and J by 2 bases, 6 bases remained unmatched. In nucleotides, the CDR3 is TGTGCCAGCAGCAGCCCGGGGGGGTTCACAGATACGCAGTATTTT. Amino acid sequence: CASSSPGGFTDTQYF.

The V and J genes are TRBV10-3 and TRBJ2-1; TRBD1 matches 11 bases. From germline, CDR1 is ENHRY and CDR2 SYGVKD. This CDR3 contains 15 residues. The trim removed 6 bases at V and 8 bases at J, leaving 9 bases unmatched. CDR3 sequence reads: CAISERTGGFYEQFF. In DNA, the CDR3 is TGTGCCATCAGCGAGCGGACAGGGGGCTTCTATGAGCAGTTCTTC.

The rearrangement joins TRBV19 to TRBJ2-2; no reliable D call. This CDR3 has 16 amino acids. Trimming pared 9 bases from V and 3 bases from J, leaving 20 bases between. Germline CDR1 reads LNHDA; CDR2 reads SQIVND (reference sequence). CDR3 nucleotides: TGTGCCAGCCAAAAGGAACTCCCATTTGACACCGGGGAGCTGTTTTTT. Its translation: CASQKELPFDTGELFF.

The genes are TRBV4-1 and TRBJ1-1; TRBD1 matches 8 bases. The germline CDR1 and CDR2 sequences are MGHRA and YSYEKL. With V trimmed by 4 bases and J by 2 bases, 3 bases remained unmatched. The CDR3 runs to 14 residues. The CDR3 DNA is TGCGCCAGCAGCCTAGACAGGGGTAACACTGAAGCTTTCTTT. Translation: CASSLDRGNTEAFF.

The chain carries TRBV4-3 and TRBJ1-6, with TRBD1 matching 9 bases. CDR3 size: 16 residues. Trimming took 3 bases from V and 7 from J; bases not matched to a gene: 7. The germline V gene encodes CDR1 LGHNA and CDR2 YSLEER. The DNA of the CDR3 is TGCGCCAGCAGCCATACTCCGGGACAGGGAAATTCACCCCTCCACTTT. This encodes CASSHTPGQGNSPLHF.

The chain joins TRBV24-1 to TRBJ2-1; D may be TRBD1 (5 bases). The V gene lost 6 bases and the J gene lost 7 bases, with 15 bases spanning the gap. The CDR3 is made up of 14 amino acids. Germline values: CDR1 KGHDR, CDR2 SFDVKD. CDR3 nucleotides: TGTGCCACCAGTCCGGCAGGGTCAAGAAATGAGCAGTTCTTC. It codes for CATSPAGSRNEQFF.

The rearrangement joins TRBV19 to TRBJ1-5, with D perhaps matching TRBD1 (6 bases). V lost 3 bases, J lost 3 bases, and 12 bases lay in between. The CDR3 contains 15 residues. Germline V gene data show CDR1 as LNHDA and CDR2 as SQIVND (reference sequence). The CDR3 DNA sequence: TGTGCCAGTAGTATGATCGGGGGCCTCAATCAGCCCCAGCATTTT. This gives the protein CASSMIGGLNQPQHF.

The genes are TRBV19 and TRBJ1-1; perhaps TRBD1 as D (5 bases). The germline V and J ends were trimmed by 1 base and 3 bases, with 6 bases remaining between them. The CDR3 has 13 amino acids. Germline V gene sequence: CDR1 LNHDA, CDR2 SQIVND (reference sequence). This chain's CDR3 is CASSIARDTEAFF. In nucleotides, the CDR3 is TGTGCCAGTAGTATAGCCAGGGACACTGAAGCTTTCTTT. Together with reference TRBV19 and TRBJ1-1, the CDR3 gives the full variable domain: DGGITQSPKYLFRKEGQNVTLSCEQNLNHDAMYWYRQDPGQGLRLIYYSQIVNDFQKGDIAEGYSVSREKKESFPLTVTSAQKNPTAFYLCASSIARDTEAFFGQGTRLTVV.

This clone was seen once. This chain links TRBV6-2 or TRBV6-3 with TRBJ2-1, with TRBD2 as a possible D gene (6 bases). There are 16 residues in the CDR3. Germline V lookup: CDR1 MNHEY, CDR2 SVGEGT. Trimming cost V 4 bases and J 3 bases, with 16 bases left between them. The CDR3 region has the DNA TGTGCCAGCAGTTCTAGCGAGTCAACCCTCTACAATGAGCAGTTCTTC. Translating it yields CASSSSESTLYNEQFF.

This clone came up many times. The gene calls are TRBV6-5 and TRBJ1-1; 10 bases align to TRBD1. Germline values: CDR1 MNHEY, CDR2 SVGAGI. This CDR3 region has 12 residues. V gave up 4 bases and J gave up 10 bases; unmatched junction bases: 3. Here the CDR3 reads CASSSDRGRAFF. The CDR3 coding sequence is TGTGCCAGCAGTTCCGACAGGGGGCGAGCTTTCTTT.

The J gene is TRBJ1-2, the V gene TRBV7-2; D is perhaps TRBD1 (6 bases). Trimming pared 4 bases from V and 6 bases from J, leaving 18 bases between. Per the germline V gene, CDR1 is SGHTA and CDR2 is FQGNSA. This CDR3 comprises 15 residues. The CDR3 DNA sequence: TGTGCCAGCAGCTCAACTCAGGGGTTGTGGGATGGCTACACCTTC. Translated, it gives CASSSTQGLWDGYTF. Based on the CDR3 plus reference TRBV7-2 and TRBJ1-2, the full variable domain is GAGVSQSPSNKVTEKGKDVELRCDPISGHTALYWYRQSLGQGLEFLIYFQGNSAPDKSGLPSDRFSAERTGGSVSTLTIQRTQQEDSAVYLCASSSTQGLWDGYTFGSGTRLTVV.

This clone was picked up one time. The chain joins TRBV10-2 to TRBJ2-1, with 9 bases identical to TRBD1. Germline V gives CDR1 WSHSY, CDR2 SAAADI. CDR3 length: 14 amino acids. V dropped 6 bases and J dropped 5; count of bases not matched to a gene: 5. The CDR3 sequence: CASRATGGNNEQFF. In DNA, the CDR3 is TGCGCCAGCAGGGCGACAGGGGGTAACAATGAGCAGTTCTTC.

This rearrangement joins TRBV6-1 to TRBJ1-1; D unclear. This CDR3 is 15 amino acids long. Germline CDR1 reads MNHNS; CDR2 reads SASEGT. V gave up 1 base and J gave up 4 bases, with 13 bases separating them. CDR3 in amino acids: CASSEGGGSGTEAFF. As DNA, the CDR3 is TGTGCCAGCAGTGAAGGTGGTGGGTCGGGCACTGAAGCTTTCTTT.

The V and J genes are TRBV18 and TRBJ2-1, with D perhaps TRBD1 or TRBD2 (6 bases each). CDR1 is KGHSH, CDR2 LQKENI, per germline. V lost 2 bases to trimming and J lost 7 bases, with 15 bases between them. The CDR3 covers 15 residues. The CDR3 DNA reads as TGTGCCAGCTCACCATCTTGGGGGGCTGGGAATGAGCAGTTCTTC. It translates to CASSPSWGAGNEQFF.